The 9 T cell receptor beta chains presented below share a single source sample, sequenced in a study of blood T cell repertoires in COVID-19. Only in-frame clones appear in the TCRdb table, and some are missing; sequencing was by immunoSEQ multiplex PCR. The sample comprises about 52,000 clones, 85% of which are singletons, and approximately 10% rests with the top ten. The sequenced sample was peripheral blood. Source of these receptors: a human donor in a cohort sampled during active COVID-19.

The chain employs TRBV4-3 and TRBJ2-3, with D unclear. V was cut by 0 bases and J by 8 bases, with 12 bases left in between. Germline V CDR1 and CDR2: LGHNA, YSLEER. The CDR3 has 14 residues. CDR3 sequence reads: CASSQDLPFRTQYF. Written as DNA, the CDR3 is TGCGCCAGCAGCCAAGATCTCCCCTTTCGTACGCAGTATTTT.

The genes are TRBV28 and TRBJ1-4; 9 nucleotides align to TRBD1. CDR3 size: 15 residues. V was clipped by 4 bases and J by 4 bases; unmatched bases: 4. Looked up from germline, CDR1 is MDHEN and CDR2 is SYDVKM. The CDR3 sequence is CASSSQGAGNEKLFF. CDR3 DNA sequence: TGTGCCAGCAGTTCACAGGGGGCGGGTAATGAAAAACTGTTTTTT.

The chain joins TRBV28 to TRBJ2-7, with TRBD2 matching over 8 bases. Germline assignment: CDR1 MDHEN and CDR2 SYDVKM. The CDR3 totals 14 residues. The V segment lost 8 bases and the J segment 0 bases; nucleotides outside the gene matches: 6. The CDR3 protein is CASVSGVPSYEQYF. The DNA for the CDR3 is TGTGCCAGCGTTAGCGGGGTTCCCTCCTACGAGCAGTACTTC. Drawing the rest from reference TRBV28 and TRBJ2-7, the complete variable domain is DVKVTQSSRYLVKRTGEKVFLECVQDMDHENMFWYRQDPGLGLRLIYFSYDVKMKEKGDIPEGYSVSREKKERFSLILESASTNQTSMYLCASVSGVPSYEQYFGPGTRLTVT.

The chain joins TRBV29-1 to TRBJ1-5; no definite D call. CDR1 and CDR2 from the germline V gene are SQVTM and ANQGSEA. The CDR3 contains 13 residues. V was pared by 4 bases and J by 0 bases, with 7 bases between. The CDR3 region has the DNA TGCAGCGTTGGAGGGAATAGCAATCAGCCCCAGCATTTT. It translates to CSVGGNSNQPQHF.

The count of this clone is one. This sequence joins TRBV2 and TRBJ1-4, with 8 bases lining up with TRBD1. J lost 3 bases, V lost 5 bases, and 5 bases had no gene match. This CDR3 contains 15 residues. Germline CDR1 reads SNHLY; CDR2 reads FYNNEI. As DNA, the CDR3 is TGTGCCAGCAGTAAACAGGGGGGGGCTAATGAAAAACTGTTTTTT. Protein: CASSKQGGANEKLFF.

The rearrangement uses TRBV28 and TRBJ2-3; a weak D match, TRBD2 (5 bases). Germline loops: CDR1 MDHEN, CDR2 SYDVKM. Trimming stripped 2 bases from V and 0 bases from J, with 9 bases between. The CDR3 loop spans 15 amino acids. CDR3 coding DNA: TGTGCCAGCAGTTTAAGAGGGCTCAGCACAGATACGCAGTATTTT. It is translated as CASSLRGLSTDTQYF.

The chain has TRBV4-2 and TRBJ2-7; D remains ambiguous. This CDR3 has 13 amino acids. The germline CDR1 and CDR2 sequences are LGHNA and YNFKEQ. Trimming left V 0 bases short and J 4 bases short, with 7 bases between. CDR3 region: CASSQEHSYEQYF. The CDR3 DNA sequence: TGTGCCAGCAGCCAAGAACATTCTTACGAGCAGTACTTC.

This clone was counted only a few times. The genes are TRBV2 and TRBJ2-6; D is unresolved. CDR1 is SNHLY, CDR2 FYNNEI, per germline. The CDR3 loop spans 15 amino acids. Between the trimmed V and J ends, which lost 9 bases and 0 bases, there was a span of 12 bases. The CDR3 bases are TGTGCCAGTAATGCAGGCCTCTCTGGGGCCAACGTCCTGACTTTC. It encodes CASNAGLSGANVLTF.

V and J are TRBV7-9 and TRBJ1-3, with D unresolved. V was clipped by 1 base and J by 1 base, with 8 bases between them. Per germline, CDR1 SEHNR and CDR2 FQNEAQ (reference sequence). This CDR3 spans 15 amino acids. The CDR3 is CASSLGELSGNTIYF. The CDR3, as DNA: TGTGCCAGCAGCTTAGGGGAGTTGTCTGGAAACACCATATATTTT.